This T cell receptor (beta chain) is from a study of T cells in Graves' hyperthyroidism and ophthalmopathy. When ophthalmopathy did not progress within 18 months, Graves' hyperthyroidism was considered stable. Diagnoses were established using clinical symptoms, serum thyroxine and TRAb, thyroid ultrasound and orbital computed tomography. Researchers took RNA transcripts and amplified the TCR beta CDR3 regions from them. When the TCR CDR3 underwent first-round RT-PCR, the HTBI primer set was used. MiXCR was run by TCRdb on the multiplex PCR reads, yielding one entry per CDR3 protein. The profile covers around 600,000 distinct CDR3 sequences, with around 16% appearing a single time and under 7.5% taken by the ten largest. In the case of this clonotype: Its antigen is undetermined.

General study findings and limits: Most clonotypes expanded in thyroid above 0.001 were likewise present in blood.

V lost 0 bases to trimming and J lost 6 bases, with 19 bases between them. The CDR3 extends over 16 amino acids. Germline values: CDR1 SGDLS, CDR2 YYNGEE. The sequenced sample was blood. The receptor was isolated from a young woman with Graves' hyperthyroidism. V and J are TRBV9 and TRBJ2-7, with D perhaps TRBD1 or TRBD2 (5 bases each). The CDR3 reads CASSVGVGDDTTEQYF. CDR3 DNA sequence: TGTGCCAGCAGCGTAGGGGTGGGGGACGATACCACCGAGCAGTACTTC.